This TCR beta chain was captured in a study of T cells in localized non-small cell lung cancer. Remarks on this clone: What it binds is unknown.

Measured with immunoSEQ multiplex PCR; TCRdb has only the in-frame clones, and not every one. In the table there are 2,500 or so clones, 20% to 30% of which are singletons. General observations from the study: Longer overall survival was seen with higher T cell density measured in blood. Tumor trailed uninvolved adjacent lung in T cell clonality, which peaked there.

The sample here was lung tumor tissue, taken before any cancer treatment. This TCR was recovered from a woman aged 40-70 years with stage I lung adenocarcinoma.

The CDR3 is CAWGPYSGNTIYF. The CDR3 DNA is TGTGCCTGGGGACCGTACTCTGGAAACACCATATATTTT. The genes are TRBV30 and TRBJ1-3; D remains ambiguous. The V gene's germline CDR1 is GTSNPN and CDR2 SVGIG (reference sequence). Trimming removed 5 bases at V and 0 bases at J, with 8 bases between. This CDR3 has 13 residues.